The 8 T cell receptor beta chains in this list originate from one sample, sequenced in a study of shared clonotypes between healthy human individuals (dated by TCRdb to the early 2020s). The method behind the library was the immunoSEQ multiplex PCR assay. Not all clones reach the TCRdb copy of this immuneACCESS table, which keeps in-frame sequences only. Checked studies attribute under half of the gap to unresolved V genes and leave the rest unexplained. In this sample the table shows 450,000 to 550,000 clones, more than 65% of which occur a single time. Roughly 13% of the sample lies in the top ten. The sequenced material came from PBMCs. These TCRs come from a woman in her thirties or forties in good health. Some clones in this sample may be carry-over from other donors' samples.

The V and J genes are TRBV11-2 and TRBJ2-7, with TRBD2 as a possible D gene (5 bases). Germline V gene lookup returns CDR1 SGHAT and CDR2 FQNNGV. This CDR3 contains 16 residues. The V and J ends lost 5 bases and 0 bases respectively, with 17 bases between them. Written as DNA, the CDR3 is TGTGCCAGCAGCCCTGGGGTTAGCGCTAGCTCCTACGAGCAGTACTTC. Translation gives CASSPGVSASSYEQYF.

This clone has a single count. The chain uses TRBV28 and TRBJ1-4; 7 nucleotides line up with TRBD1. V trimming: 3 bases; J trimming: 6 bases; junction bases outside the gene matches: 4. Germline CDR1 MDHEN, CDR2 SYDVKM. The CDR3 loop spans 14 amino acids. CDR3 DNA: TGTGCCAGCAGTTTGACAGGGTCACATGAAAAACTGTTTTTT. Its translation: CASSLTGSHEKLFF.

The J gene is TRBJ1-2, the V gene TRBV6-5; a possible D gene is TRBD1 (5 bases). Between the trimmed V and J ends, which lost 0 bases and 8 bases, there was a span of 13 bases. Germline V gene sequence: CDR1 MNHEY, CDR2 SVGAGI. This CDR3 comprises 14 residues. This CDR3 is CASSYSSVPGGYTF. CDR3 in DNA: TGTGCCAGCAGTTACTCGTCGGTCCCAGGGGGCTACACCTTC.

The chain has TRBV5-8 and TRBJ2-1; either TRBD1 or TRBD2 may fit D (5 bases each). The CDR3 runs 17 residues. The germline CDR1 and CDR2 sequences are SGHTS and YDEGEE. The germline V and J ends were trimmed by 5 bases and 2 bases, with 20 bases remaining between them. The DNA for the CDR3 is TGTGCCAGCAGTTATTATACCGGGGACCTAGCCTACAATGAGCAGTTCTTC. Its protein is CASSYYTGDLAYNEQFF.

This clone was recorded once. The chain uses TRBV7-2 and TRBJ2-7, with D perhaps TRBD2 (5 bases). V lost 1 base and J lost 5, with 24 bases in between. Germline V gene sequence: CDR1 SGHTA, CDR2 FQGNSA. This CDR3 comprises 18 residues. Here the CDR3 DNA reads TGTGCCAGCAGCTTAGGAGGGCTAGAGTTGGGTTGGGTAGACGAGCAGTACTTC. Amino acids: CASSLGGLELGWVDEQYF.

V is TRBV27 and J is TRBJ2-2, with TRBD1 matching 9 bases. The CDR3 is 19 residues long. The trim removed 6 bases at V and 2 bases at J, leaving 16 bases unmatched. Germline loops: CDR1 MNHEY, CDR2 SMNVEV (reference sequence). The DNA of the CDR3 is TGTGCCAGCAGCCTACCACACGCCTCGGGACAGGGTAACACCGGGGAGCTGTTTTTT. This encodes CASSLPHASGQGNTGELFF.

The rearrangement links TRBV14 to TRBJ1-4; D is undetermined. The germline V gene has CDR1 SGHDN and CDR2 FVKESK. Trimming stripped 4 bases from V and 0 bases from J, with 9 bases between. The CDR3 runs to 15 residues. The CDR3 DNA follows: TGTGCCAGCAGCCCCTTTGGCACAACTAATGAAAAACTGTTTTTT. It translates to CASSPFGTTNEKLFF.

The V gene is TRBV28, the J gene TRBJ1-2; tentative D call: TRBD1 (5 bases). Germline CDR1 is MDHEN and CDR2 is SYDVKM. This CDR3 comprises 16 residues. V was shortened by 1 base and J by 5 bases, with 17 bases between the two germline ends. The CDR3 spells CASSLYRFLGSYGYTF. The CDR3, as DNA: TGTGCCAGCAGTTTATACAGGTTCTTGGGGTCTTATGGCTACACCTTC.